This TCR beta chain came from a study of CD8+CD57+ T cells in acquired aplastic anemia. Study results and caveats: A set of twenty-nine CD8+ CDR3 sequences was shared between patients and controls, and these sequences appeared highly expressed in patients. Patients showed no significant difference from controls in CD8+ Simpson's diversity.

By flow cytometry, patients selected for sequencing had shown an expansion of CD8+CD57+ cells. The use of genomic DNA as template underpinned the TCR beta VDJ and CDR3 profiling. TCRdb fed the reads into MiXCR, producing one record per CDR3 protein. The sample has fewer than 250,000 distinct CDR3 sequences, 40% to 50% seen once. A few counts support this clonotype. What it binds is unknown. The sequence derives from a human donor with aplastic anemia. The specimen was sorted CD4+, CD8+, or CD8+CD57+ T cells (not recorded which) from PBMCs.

CDR3 amino acids: CAWSEPGNQPQHF. The CDR3 coding sequence is TGTGCCTGGAGTGAGCCAGGCAATCAGCCCCAGCATTTT. The J gene is TRBJ1-5, the V gene TRBV30; no clear D. This CDR3 has 13 amino acids. The V and J ends lost 1 base and 2 bases respectively, with 6 bases between them. Germline loops: CDR1 GTSNPN, CDR2 SVGIG (reference sequence).